The subject of this entry is one T cell receptor (beta chain). The data stem from a study of T cell clonotyping in hematopoietic cell transplantation. The time point: recipient sample about 28 days before transplant, after cytoreduction. V lost 5 bases and J 7 bases, leaving 21 bases between the germline ends. Germline V CDR1 and CDR2: WSHSY, SAAADI. The CDR3 sequence is 16 residues long. Here immunoSEQ multiplex PCR was the method, and the copy in TCRdb shows in-frame clones only, minus some. Of some 30,000 clones listed, 85% to 95% are singletons. The sample in question was peripheral blood mononuclear cells, obtained before stem cell transplant. V usage is TRBV10-2 and J usage is TRBJ1-3; no firm D call. The clonotype was recovered from a man aged 50 or older with acute myeloid leukemia. Some clones in this sample may be carry-over from other donors' samples. The CDR3 sequence: CASSRWVQDVANTIYF. CDR3 nucleotides: TGCGCCAGCAGTCGGTGGGTCCAGGACGTTGCGAACACCATATATTTT.